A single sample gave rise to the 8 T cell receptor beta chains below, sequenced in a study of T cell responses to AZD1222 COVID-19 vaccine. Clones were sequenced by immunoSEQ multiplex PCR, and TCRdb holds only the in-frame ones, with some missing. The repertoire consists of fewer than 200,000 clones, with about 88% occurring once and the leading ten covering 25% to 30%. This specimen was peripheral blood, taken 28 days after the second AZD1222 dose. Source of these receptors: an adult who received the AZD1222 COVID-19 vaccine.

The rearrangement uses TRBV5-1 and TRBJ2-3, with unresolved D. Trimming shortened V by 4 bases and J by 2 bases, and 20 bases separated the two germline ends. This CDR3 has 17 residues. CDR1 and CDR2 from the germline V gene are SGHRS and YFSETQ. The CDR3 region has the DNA TGCGCCAGCAGCCACATTGGTGGCACATCGCCCACAGATACGCAGTATTTT. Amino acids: CASSHIGGTSPTDTQYF.

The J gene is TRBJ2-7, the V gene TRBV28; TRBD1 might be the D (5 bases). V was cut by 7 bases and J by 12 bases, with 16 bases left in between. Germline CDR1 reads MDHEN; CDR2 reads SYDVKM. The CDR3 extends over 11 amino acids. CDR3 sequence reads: CASTGRRRAYF. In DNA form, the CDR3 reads TGTGCCAGCACTGGCCGTCGCAGGGCGTACTTC. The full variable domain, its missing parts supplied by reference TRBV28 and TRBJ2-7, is DVKVTQSSRYLVKRTGEKVFLECVQDMDHENMFWYRQDPGLGLRLIYFSYDVKMKEKGDIPEGYSVSREKKERFSLILESASTNQTSMYLCASTGRRRAYFGPGTRLTVT.

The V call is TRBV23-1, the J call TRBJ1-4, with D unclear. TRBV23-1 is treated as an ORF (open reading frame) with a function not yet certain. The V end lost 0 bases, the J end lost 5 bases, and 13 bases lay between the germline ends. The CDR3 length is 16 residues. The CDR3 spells CASSQSERNRNEKLFF. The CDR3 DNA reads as TGCGCCAGCAGTCAATCGGAAAGGAATCGAAATGAAAAACTGTTTTTT.

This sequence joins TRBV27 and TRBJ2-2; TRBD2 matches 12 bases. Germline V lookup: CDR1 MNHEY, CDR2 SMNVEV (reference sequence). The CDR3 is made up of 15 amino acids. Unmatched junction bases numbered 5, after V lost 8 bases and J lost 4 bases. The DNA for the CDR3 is TGTGCCAGCGGTAAGACTAGCGGGGGCACCGGGGAGCTGTTTTTT. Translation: CASGKTSGGTGELFF.

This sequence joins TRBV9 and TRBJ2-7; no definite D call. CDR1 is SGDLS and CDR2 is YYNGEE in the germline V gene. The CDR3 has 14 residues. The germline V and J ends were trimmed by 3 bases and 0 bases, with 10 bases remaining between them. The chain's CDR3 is CASSGTPSSYEQYF. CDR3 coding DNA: TGTGCCAGCAGCGGGACGCCGAGCTCCTACGAGCAGTACTTC.

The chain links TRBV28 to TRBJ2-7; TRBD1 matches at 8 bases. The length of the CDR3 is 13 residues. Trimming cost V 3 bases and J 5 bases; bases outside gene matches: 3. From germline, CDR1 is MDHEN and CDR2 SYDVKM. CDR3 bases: TGTGCCAGCAGTTTGACAGGGGTCAACGAGCAGTACTTC. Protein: CASSLTGVNEQYF.

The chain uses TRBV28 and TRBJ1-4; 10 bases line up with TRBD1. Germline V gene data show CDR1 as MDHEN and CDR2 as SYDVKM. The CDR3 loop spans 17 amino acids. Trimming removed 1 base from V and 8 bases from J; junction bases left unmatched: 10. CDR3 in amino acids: CASSLFAGTGVGEKLFF. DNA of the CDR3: TGTGCCAGCAGTTTATTTGCCGGGACAGGGGTGGGGGAAAAACTGTTTTTT. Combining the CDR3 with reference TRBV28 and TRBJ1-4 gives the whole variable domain DVKVTQSSRYLVKRTGEKVFLECVQDMDHENMFWYRQDPGLGLRLIYFSYDVKMKEKGDIPEGYSVSREKKERFSLILESASTNQTSMYLCASSLFAGTGVGEKLFFGSGTQLSVL.

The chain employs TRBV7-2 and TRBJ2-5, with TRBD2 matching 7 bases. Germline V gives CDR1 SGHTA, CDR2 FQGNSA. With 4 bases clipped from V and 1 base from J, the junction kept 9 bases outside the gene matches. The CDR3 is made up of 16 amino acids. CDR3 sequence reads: CASSSFSGTLQETQYF. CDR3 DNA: TGTGCCAGCAGCTCGTTCAGCGGGACCCTCCAAGAGACCCAGTACTTC.